These 8 T cell receptor beta chains originate from one sample sequenced in a study of spatial heterogeneity in lung cancer. Indicated time point: sample taken at primary tumor resection. TCRdb reanalysed the 5' RACE reads using MiXCR and keeps one entry per CDR3 protein. The repertoire holds around 23,000 distinct CDR3 sequences, less than 3.5% seen once, with around 30% in the top ten. Sequences were derived from PBMCs, sampled at surgery. The receptors originated from a female donor with early-stage non-small cell lung cancer.

Many counts were recorded for this clonotype. The CDR3 is CASSRSRGQPQHF. CDR3 in DNA: TGTGCCAGCAGCCGGAGCCGGGGCCAGCCCCAGCATTTT. The chain couples TRBV7-9 to TRBJ1-5; D may be TRBD1 (5 bases). The CDR3 has 13 residues. Trimming left V 5 bases short and J 7 bases short, with 12 bases between. Per the germline V gene, CDR1 is SEHNR and CDR2 is FQNEAQ (reference sequence).

This clonotype showed up many times. V gene TRBV30 combines with J gene TRBJ2-3; D remains ambiguous. The CDR3 is 13 amino acids. CDR1 is GTSNPN and CDR2 is SVGIG in the germline V gene (reference sequence). Trimming removed 1 base from V and 4 bases from J, with 9 bases in between. CDR3: CAWSGIVADTQYF. For the CDR3, the DNA is TGTGCCTGGAGTGGTATAGTAGCAGATACGCAGTATTTT.

This clonotype was detected many times. The CDR3 nucleotides are TGCGCCAGCAGCCCGAACAGATTCCAAGAGACCCAGTACTTC. This encodes CASSPNRFQETQYF. The chain joins TRBV5-1 to TRBJ2-5; D is unresolved. There are 14 residues in the CDR3. The V end lost 4 bases, the J end lost 1 base, and 11 bases lay between the germline ends. Germline CDR1 reads SGHRS; CDR2 reads YFSETQ.

This clonotype has more than one count but fewer than ten. V is TRBV18 and J is TRBJ2-5, with unresolved D. CDR1 KGHSH and CDR2 LQKENI come from the germline V gene. V lost 2 bases, J lost 5 bases, and 3 bases lay in between. The CDR3 is made up of 11 amino acids. CDR3 residues: CASSPDETQYF. The CDR3, as DNA: TGTGCCAGCTCACCAGACGAGACCCAGTACTTC.

This clonotype was seen ten or more times. The chain links TRBV28 to TRBJ2-5, with TRBD2 matching over 8 bases. Germline V lookup: CDR1 MDHEN, CDR2 SYDVKM. V trimming: 3 bases; J trimming: 9 bases; junction bases outside the gene matches: 12. The CDR3 has 15 residues. The CDR3 bases are TGTGCCAGCAGTTTCTTCCAGCGGGAGACTCGTTCCCAGTACTTC. This translates into CASSFFQRETRSQYF.

This clonotype was seen many times. CDR3 amino acids: CASSGTEFSYNEQFF. The CDR3 DNA sequence: TGTGCCAGCAGCGGGACCGAGTTTTCCTACAATGAGCAGTTCTTC. V and J are TRBV7-8 and TRBJ2-1, with D possibly being TRBD1 or TRBD2 (5 bases each). The V end was cut by 5 bases, the J end by 1 base, with 12 bases between. CDR1 and CDR2 from the germline V gene are SGHVS and FQNEAQ. This CDR3 has 15 residues.

This clonotype was counted many times. This rearrangement joins TRBV19 to TRBJ1-5; D uncertain. Germline V gene data show CDR1 as LNHDA and CDR2 as SQIVND (reference sequence). V was cut by 5 bases and J by 6 bases, with 23 bases left in between. The CDR3 totals 17 residues. CDR3 nucleotides: TGTGCCAGTAGTTTTCGATCCGACACGGGATGGGGTCAGCCCCAGCATTTT. This encodes CASSFRSDTGWGQPQHF.

This clonotype came up many times. This chain connects TRBV2 to TRBJ2-1, with TRBD2 identical over 14 bases. The germline CDR1 and CDR2 sequences are SNHLY and FYNNEI. The CDR3 runs to 15 residues. The ends lost 3 bases at V and 6 bases at J; junction bases unmatched: 1. The CDR3 nucleotides are TGTGCCAGCAGTGAGACTAGCGGGAGGGCCAATGAGCAGTTCTTC. Protein sequence: CASSETSGRANEQFF.